The entry that follows covers one T cell receptor beta chain sequence. The record originates from a study of cytomegalovirus exposure and HLA in healthy donors. As for the study in general: Most donors, approximately 82% of approximately 400 genotyped, fell in the Caucasian-associated ancestry cluster.

The PCR ran on 60 Vbeta and 13 Jbeta primers. Clones were sequenced by immunoSEQ multiplex PCR, and TCRdb holds only the in-frame ones, with some missing. The sample lists about 140,000 clones; 70% to 90% were seen once. This sequence was found in a middle-aged woman in good health and CMV-seronegative. Sequenced: PBMCs.

CDR3 sequence reads: CASSLQLGELFF. Written as DNA, the CDR3 is TGTGCCAGCAGCTTACAACTAGGAGAGCTGTTTTTT. The chain carries TRBV7-2 and TRBJ2-2; tentatively, D is TRBD2 (5 bases). CDR3 length equals 12 residues. The V gene's germline CDR1 is SGHTA and CDR2 FQGNSA. Trimming removed 2 bases from V and 11 bases from J, with 9 bases in between.